The TCR beta chain under discussion was sequenced for a study of shared clonotypes between healthy human individuals. Study in general: CD4 naive and CD4 memory each took three plates per donor, while CD8 naive took two and CD8 memory one.

Sequenced by immunoSEQ multiplex PCR; TCRdb stores in-frame clones only, minus some. The data show over a million clones, with roughly 96% seen just once and more than 0.9% held by the top ten. The receptor was isolated from a man aged 25-45 years in good health. Input material: naive CD4+ T cells sorted from blood. Subset in this sample: CD45RA+ positively selected.

CDR3 protein: CASSQWRSSYNEQFF. Here the CDR3 DNA reads TGTGCCAGCAGCCAATGGCGGAGCTCCTACAATGAGCAGTTCTTC. The chain links TRBV14 to TRBJ2-1; D is unresolved. The CDR3 is made up of 15 amino acids. Looked up from germline, CDR1 is SGHDN and CDR2 is FVKESK. The ends were cut back, 2 bases at V and 0 bases at J, with 8 bases in the middle.